Listed below are T cell receptor beta chains from one sample, sequenced in a study of response to subunit inactivated influenza vaccine. TCRdb passed the RT-PCR reads through MiXCR, listing each CDR3 protein once. The table lists approximately 700,000 distinct CDR3 sequences, approximately 15% of them singletons. Here the sequenced sample was PBMCs from blood, taken about 13 days after vaccination. The receptors stem from a man aged 50-60 years who received an inactivated influenza vaccine. Both conserved end residues are part of each CDR3. D genes are given only for firm matches. Not every row has a clone size; where given, it reads once, few, many or a size class.

v_call: TRBV10-3; d_call: .; clone_size: few; j_call: TRBJ2-7; cdr3_aa: CAIREEVSGGAMGEQYF; cdr3_nt: TGTGCCATCAGGGAGGAGGTTAGCGGAGGGGCTATGGGCGAGCAGTACTTC
v_call: TRBV5-1; d_call: .; clone_size: few; j_call: TRBJ1-2; cdr3_aa: CASSLAVREVGYTF; cdr3_nt: TGCGCCAGCAGCTTGGCCGTCAGGGAGGTGGGCTACACCTTC
v_call: TRBV14; d_call: .; clone_size: .; j_call: TRBJ1-1; cdr3_aa: CASSLLSGTQAFF; cdr3_nt: TGTGCCAGCAGCCTACTCTCCGGGACCCAAGCTTTCTTT
v_call: TRBV10-2; d_call: .; clone_size: .; j_call: TRBJ1-2; cdr3_aa: CASRTGDANYGYTF; cdr3_nt: TGCGCCAGCAGGACGGGCGACGCTAACTATGGCTACACCTTC
v_call: TRBV7-2; d_call: TRBD2; clone_size: few; j_call: TRBJ2-1; cdr3_aa: CASSLELAEHNEQFF; cdr3_nt: TGTGCCAGCAGCTTAGAACTAGCGGAGCACAATGAGCAGTTCTTC
v_call: TRBV7-7; d_call: .; clone_size: many; j_call: TRBJ2-1; cdr3_aa: CASSSGGHYNEQFF; cdr3_nt: TGTGCTAGCAGCTCCGGGGGGCACTACAATGAGCAGTTCTTC
v_call: TRBV3-1; d_call: TRBD2; clone_size: .; j_call: TRBJ2-5; cdr3_aa: CASSPPGSSSGGVETQYF; cdr3_nt: TGTGCCAGCAGCCCTCCTGGGAGTTCGAGCGGGGGGGTGGAGACCCAGTACTTC
v_call: TRBV7-8; d_call: .; clone_size: .; j_call: TRBJ2-5; cdr3_aa: CASSLRNRDETQYF; cdr3_nt: TGTGCCAGCAGCTTAAGGAACAGGGACGAGACCCAGTACTTC
v_call: TRBV5-1; d_call: .; clone_size: .; j_call: TRBJ2-7; cdr3_aa: CASSLGQGGHEQYF; cdr3_nt: TGCGCCAGCAGCTTGGGCCAGGGGGGCCACGAGCAGTACTTC
v_call: TRBV12-3/TRBV12-4; d_call: .; clone_size: .; j_call: TRBJ2-1; cdr3_aa: CASSRLILNEQFF; cdr3_nt: TGTGCCAGCAGCAGACTAATATTGAATGAGCAGTTCTTC
v_call: TRBV14; d_call: .; clone_size: .; j_call: TRBJ2-2; cdr3_aa: CASSPSGYTGELFF; cdr3_nt: TGTGCCAGCAGCCCCTCAGGGTACACCGGGGAGCTGTTTTTT
v_call: TRBV7-2; d_call: TRBD2; clone_size: .; j_call: TRBJ2-4; cdr3_aa: CASSNLAGVVKNIQYF; cdr3_nt: TGTGCCAGCAGCAACTTAGCGGGAGTTGTCAAAAACATTCAGTACTTC
v_call: TRBV7-8; d_call: TRBD2; clone_size: few; j_call: TRBJ2-5; cdr3_aa: CASSEGLAGVEAETQYF; cdr3_nt: TGTGCCAGCAGCGAGGGACTAGCGGGGGTAGAGGCAGAGACCCAGTACTTC
v_call: TRBV24-1; d_call: .; clone_size: few; j_call: TRBJ2-1; cdr3_aa: CATSEGRGKYNEQFF; cdr3_nt: TGTGCCACCAGTGAGGGACGGGGTAAATACAATGAGCAGTTCTTC
v_call: TRBV27; d_call: TRBD1; clone_size: .; j_call: TRBJ1-5; cdr3_aa: CASSRDRGSQPQHF; cdr3_nt: TGTGCCAGCAGCCGGGACAGGGGAAGTCAGCCCCAGCATTTT
v_call: TRBV7-2; d_call: .; clone_size: few; j_call: TRBJ2-7; cdr3_aa: CASRSVGTYEQYF; cdr3_nt: TGTGCCAGCAGGAGTGTGGGTACCTACGAGCAGTACTTC
v_call: TRBV12-3/TRBV12-4; d_call: .; clone_size: few; j_call: TRBJ1-2; cdr3_aa: CASAPREGVGGYTF; cdr3_nt: TGTGCCAGCGCCCCCCGAGAGGGGGTTGGTGGCTACACCTTC